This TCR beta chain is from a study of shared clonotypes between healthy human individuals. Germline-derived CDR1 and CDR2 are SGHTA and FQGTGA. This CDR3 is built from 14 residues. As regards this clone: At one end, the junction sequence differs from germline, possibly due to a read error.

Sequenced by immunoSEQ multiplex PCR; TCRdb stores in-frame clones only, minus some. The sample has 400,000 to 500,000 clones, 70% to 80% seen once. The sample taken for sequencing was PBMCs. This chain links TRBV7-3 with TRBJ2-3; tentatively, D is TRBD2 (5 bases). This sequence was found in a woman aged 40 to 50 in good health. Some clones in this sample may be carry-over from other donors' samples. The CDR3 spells CANSLGGSMDTQYF. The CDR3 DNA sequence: TGTGCCAACAGCTTAGGTGGGAGTATGGATACGCAGTATTTT.